The 8 T cell receptor beta chains listed next were all sequenced from one sample in a study of cytomegalovirus exposure and HLA in healthy donors. The PCR used 60 Vbeta and 13 Jbeta primers. Libraries were prepared by immunoSEQ multiplex PCR; TCRdb keeps only in-frame clonotypes and omits some of them. Seen in this sample are 150,000 to 200,000 clones; the ten most common clones hold around 0.79%. The sequencing input was PBMCs. These TCRs come from a woman under 30 in good health and CMV-seropositive.

The chain employs TRBV6-1 and TRBJ2-5; TRBD2 is a possible D gene (5 bases). The J call may be in error: the DNA end matches TRBJ2-7 better. The CDR3 is 15 residues long. Germline V lookup: CDR1 MNHNS, CDR2 SASEGT. The CDR3 is CASSEDAGSSYEQYF. CDR3 DNA: TGTGCCAGCAGTGAAGACGCGGGTAGCTCCTACGAGCAGTACTTC.

The rearrangement uses TRBV5-1 and TRBJ2-3; possible D gene TRBD2, 6 bases. In germline, CDR1 is SGHRS, CDR2 YFSETQ. V was shortened by 3 bases and J by 4 bases, with 12 bases between the two germline ends. The CDR3 loop spans 14 amino acids. The CDR3 loop reads CASSSGVGADTQYF. For the CDR3, the DNA is TGCGCCAGCAGCTCGGGGGTAGGCGCAGATACGCAGTATTTT.

The rearrangement uses TRBV7-2 and TRBJ2-3; D may be TRBD2 (6 bases). In germline, CDR1 is SGHTA, CDR2 FQGNSA. The CDR3 has 16 amino acids. V dropped 5 bases and J dropped 0 bases, with 15 bases sitting between them. CDR3 DNA: TGTGCCAGCAGCCTAATTTGGGGGGAAAGCACAGATACGCAGTATTTT. It translates to CASSLIWGESTDTQYF.

The V and J genes are TRBV10-3 and TRBJ2-3, with a weak D call TRBD2 (5 bases). The ends were cut back, 3 bases at V and 5 bases at J, with 9 bases in the middle. Germline CDR1 and CDR2: ENHRY and SYGVKD. The CDR3 totals 13 residues. The chain's CDR3 is CAISEEGEDTQYF. CDR3 in DNA: TGTGCCATCAGTGAAGAGGGAGAAGATACGCAGTATTTT.

The chain uses TRBV2 and TRBJ1-1; the match to TRBD1 covers 12 bases. J gave up 6 bases and V 6 bases, and 5 bases lay outside the gene matches. There are 14 residues in the CDR3. Germline V gene sequence: CDR1 SNHLY, CDR2 FYNNEI. CDR3 sequence: CASRGGQGASEAFF. CDR3 nucleotides: TGTGCCAGCAGGGGGGGACAGGGGGCTTCTGAAGCTTTCTTT.

This sequence joins TRBV6-1 and TRBJ2-1, with 11 bases that match TRBD2. The CDR3 length is 15 residues. V lost 6 bases to trimming and J lost 6 bases; unmatched junction nucleotides: 7. The germline CDR1 and CDR2 sequences are MNHNS and SASEGT. This CDR3 reads CASRELAGAGNEQFF. The CDR3 nucleotides read TGTGCCAGCAGGGAACTAGCGGGAGCGGGCAATGAGCAGTTCTTC.

The chain employs TRBV6-6 and TRBJ1-5; 9 positions match TRBD1. J gave up 3 bases and V 5 bases, and 5 bases lay outside the gene matches. The CDR3 has 15 residues. Germline V gives CDR1 MNHNY, CDR2 SVGAGI (reference sequence). The chain's CDR3 is CASSDRGGINQPQHF. The CDR3 DNA follows: TGTGCCAGCAGTGACAGGGGGGGTATCAATCAGCCCCAGCATTTT.

Note on this clone: The germline gene is not matched at one end of the junction; a read error may be the cause. This same CDR3 is encoded by further DNA sequences in the sample. CDR3 sequence: CASSFGNPEAFF. The CDR3 region has the DNA TGTGCCAGCAGCTTCGGGAACCCTGAAGCTTTCTTT. The chain carries TRBV7-9 and TRBJ1-1; D gene ambiguous. In germline, CDR1 is SEHNR, CDR2 FQNEAQ (reference sequence). The CDR3 contains 12 residues.